This TCR beta chain appears in the sequencing data of a study of neoadjuvant nivolumab and ipilimumab in lung cancer. V shed 5 bases and J shed 1 base, with 11 bases lying between them. Germline lookup yields CDR1 PRHDT and CDR2 FYEKMQ (reference sequence). The CDR3 consists of 14 residues. Libraries were prepared by immunoSEQ multiplex PCR; TCRdb keeps only in-frame clonotypes and omits some of them. The table includes roughly 32,000 clones, 92% detected once. Whole-study findings and limits: A small number of samples were TCR sequenced.

Comments on this clone: Its specificity is unknown.

This clonotype was sampled from an adult with non-small cell lung cancer. This specimen consisted of peripheral blood, obtained after neoadjuvant nivolumab, alone or with ipilimumab, at or shortly before surgery. The genes are TRBV13 and TRBJ1-1; tentative D call: TRBD1 (5 bases). The CDR3 loop reads CASSRTGGNTEAFF. As DNA, the CDR3 is TGTGCCAGCAGCCGGACTGGGGGGAACACTGAAGCTTTCTTT.